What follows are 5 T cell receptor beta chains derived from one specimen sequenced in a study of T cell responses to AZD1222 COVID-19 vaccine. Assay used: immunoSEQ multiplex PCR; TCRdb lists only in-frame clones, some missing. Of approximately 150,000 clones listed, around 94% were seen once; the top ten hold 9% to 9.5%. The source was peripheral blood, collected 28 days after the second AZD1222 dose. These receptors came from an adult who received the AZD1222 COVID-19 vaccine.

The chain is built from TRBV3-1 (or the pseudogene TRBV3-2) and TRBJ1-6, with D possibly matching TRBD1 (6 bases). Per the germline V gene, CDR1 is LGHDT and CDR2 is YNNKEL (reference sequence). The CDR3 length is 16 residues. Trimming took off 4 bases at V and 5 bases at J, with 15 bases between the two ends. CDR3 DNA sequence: TGTGCCAGCAGCCCTAATGACGACAGGAATAATTCACCCCTCCACTTT. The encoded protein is CASSPNDDRNNSPLHF.

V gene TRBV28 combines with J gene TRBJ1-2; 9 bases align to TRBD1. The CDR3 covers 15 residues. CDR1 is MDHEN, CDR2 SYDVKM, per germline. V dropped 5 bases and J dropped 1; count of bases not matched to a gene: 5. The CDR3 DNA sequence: TGTGCCAGCAGTCTCAGACAGGGGGTTAACTATGGCTACACCTTC. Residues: CASSLRQGVNYGYTF.

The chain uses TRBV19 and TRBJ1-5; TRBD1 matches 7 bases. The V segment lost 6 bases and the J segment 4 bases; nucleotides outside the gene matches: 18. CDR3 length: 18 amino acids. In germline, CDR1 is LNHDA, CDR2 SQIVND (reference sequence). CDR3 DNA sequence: TGTGCCAGTAGCCTACCCAGAGGGATACAGGGGCCAAATCAGCCCCAGCATTTT. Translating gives CASSLPRGIQGPNQPQHF.

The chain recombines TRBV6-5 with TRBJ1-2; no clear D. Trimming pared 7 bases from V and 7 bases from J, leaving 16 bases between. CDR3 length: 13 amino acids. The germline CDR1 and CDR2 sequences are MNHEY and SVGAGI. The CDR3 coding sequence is TGTGCCAGCATCCCCGGAGGAGCGGTTGGCTACACCTTC. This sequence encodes CASIPGGAVGYTF.

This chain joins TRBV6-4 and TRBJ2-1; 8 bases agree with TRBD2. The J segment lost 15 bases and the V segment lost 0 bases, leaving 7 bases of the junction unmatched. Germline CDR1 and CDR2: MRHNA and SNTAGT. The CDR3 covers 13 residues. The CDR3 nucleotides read TGTGCCAGCAGTGACTCGACAGCGGGAGTTCGGTTCTTC. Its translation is CASSDSTAGVRFF.